The 15 T cell receptor beta chains presented below share a single source sample, sequenced in a study of neoadjuvant anti-PD-1 for oral cavity cancer. The method was immunoSEQ multiplex PCR; TCRdb's version includes in-frame clones alone and lacks a portion of them. The sample has around 35,000 clones; 35% to 45% are singletons. The time point: after neoadjuvant nivolumab, at surgical resection. The sequencing here drew on tumor tissue, taken after nivolumab (anti-PD-1) treatment. The receptors shown here come from a person aged 40 to 85 with oral cavity squamous cell carcinoma.

The chain joins TRBV14 to TRBJ2-1; the match to TRBD1 covers 11 bases. Germline CDR1 is SGHDN and CDR2 is FVKESK. The trim removed 6 bases at V and 7 bases at J, leaving 8 bases unmatched. CDR3 length: 15 amino acids. The CDR3 region is CASRRTGGIRNEQFF. The CDR3 bases are TGTGCCAGCAGGAGGACAGGGGGCATTAGGAATGAGCAGTTCTTC.

The chain combines TRBV7-6 with TRBJ1-2, with D perhaps TRBD1 (5 bases). The CDR3 loop spans 12 amino acids. Trimming stripped 5 bases from V and 6 bases from J, with 10 bases between. In germline, CDR1 is SGHVS, CDR2 FNYEAQ. CDR3 sequence reads: CASSQRGDGYTF. CDR3 nucleotide sequence: TGTGCCAGCAGCCAACGGGGGGATGGCTACACCTTC.

V and J are TRBV18 and TRBJ1-6; 9 bases map to TRBD1. The length of the CDR3 is 17 residues. The V gene end was trimmed by 2 bases and the J gene end by 6 bases; junction bases not matched to a gene: 8. Germline CDR1 and CDR2: KGHSH and LQKENI. The CDR3 loop is CASSPMTGGKGNSPLHF. CDR3 DNA: TGTGCCAGCTCACCAATGACAGGGGGTAAGGGTAATTCACCCCTCCACTTT.

The chain is built from TRBV19 and TRBJ1-6; the D is unclear. Germline CDR1 and CDR2: LNHDA and SQIVND (reference sequence). There are 16 residues in the CDR3. V was pared by 1 base and J by 0 bases, with 7 bases between. In nucleotides, the CDR3 is TGTGCCAGTAGTATAGCGGAGAGCTCCTATAATTCACCCCTCCACTTT. Its translation: CASSIAESSYNSPLHF.

This sequence joins TRBV7-9 and TRBJ2-1; TRBD2 agrees at 8 bases. This CDR3 region has 15 residues. V shed 7 bases, J shed 0 bases, and the junction held 5 bases outside the gene matches. The germline V gene has CDR1 SEHNR and CDR2 FQNEAQ (reference sequence). CDR3 in amino acids: CASTGGGTSYNEQFF. The CDR3 DNA is TGTGCCAGCACCGGCGGGGGGACCTCCTACAATGAGCAGTTCTTC.

This chain joins TRBV15 and TRBJ2-3, with unresolved D. Germline V gene sequence: CDR1 LNHNV, CDR2 YYDKDF (reference sequence). The CDR3 runs 16 residues. V was clipped by 0 bases and J by 3 bases, with 13 bases between them. Here the CDR3 DNA reads TGTGCCACCAGCAGAGAAATAGCCAGAACTACAGATACGCAGTATTTT. Its protein product is CATSREIARTTDTQYF. The full variable domain, in which reference TRBV15 and TRBJ2-3 provide the parts outside the CDR3, is DAMVIQNPRYQVTQFGKPVTLSCSQTLNHNVMYWYQQKSSQAPKLLFHYYDKDFNNEADTPDNFQSRRPNTSFCFLDIRSPGLGDTAMYLCATSREIARTTDTQYFGPGTRLTVL.

The chain has TRBV28 and TRBJ1-1; a weak D match, TRBD1 (6 bases). This CDR3 is 12 amino acids long. Germline CDR1 is MDHEN and CDR2 is SYDVKM. The ends were cut back, 6 bases at V and 8 bases at J, with 13 bases in the middle. The CDR3 nucleotides read TGTGCCAGCAGCCAGGGGCAGGGAGAAGCTTTCTTT. Protein product: CASSQGQGEAFF. Using reference TRBV28 and TRBJ1-1 for the parts outside the CDR3, the full variable domain is DVKVTQSSRYLVKRTGEKVFLECVQDMDHENMFWYRQDPGLGLRLIYFSYDVKMKEKGDIPEGYSVSREKKERFSLILESASTNQTSMYLCASSQGQGEAFFGQGTRLTVV.

The chain links TRBV7-3 to TRBJ2-1; 7 bases are a match to TRBD2. This CDR3 spans 17 amino acids. The trim removed 1 base at V and 0 bases at J, leaving 6 bases unmatched. The germline gives CDR1 SGHTA, CDR2 FQGTGA. The CDR3 region is CASSLNILAASYNEQFF. Written as DNA, the CDR3 is TGTGCCAGCAGCTTAAATATCCTAGCGGCCTCCTACAATGAGCAGTTCTTC.

The V call is TRBV11-2, the J call TRBJ2-7; TRBD2 might be the D (5 bases). Germline V gives CDR1 SGHAT, CDR2 FQNNGV. V was pared by 1 base and J by 6 bases, with 10 bases between. This CDR3 region has 13 residues. The CDR3 protein is CASSLVRGSEQYF. The CDR3 DNA follows: TGTGCCAGCAGCTTAGTCCGGGGATCCGAGCAGTACTTC.

The rearrangement joins TRBV11-2 to TRBJ2-3, with D uncertain. The V end was cut by 1 base, the J end by 3 bases, with 2 bases between. Germline V CDR1 and CDR2: SGHAT, FQNNGV. The CDR3 is 12 residues long. The CDR3 here is CASSLGTDTQYF. CDR3 sequence (DNA): TGTGCCAGCAGCTTAGGAACAGATACGCAGTATTTT.

This chain connects TRBV4-2 to TRBJ2-3; TRBD1 is a possible D gene (6 bases). The CDR3 has 14 residues. V lost 0 bases to trimming and J lost 4 bases, with 8 bases between them. Germline V CDR1 and CDR2: LGHNA, YNFKEQ. CDR3 nucleotides: TGTGCCAGCAGCCAAGACAGGGGAGCAGATACGCAGTATTTT. Translated: CASSQDRGADTQYF.

This clone appeared a few times. The chain carries TRBV19 and TRBJ2-7; D could derive from TRBD1 or TRBD2 (5 bases each). This CDR3 spans 14 amino acids. Trimming removed 3 bases at V and 4 bases at J, with 13 bases between. The V gene's germline CDR1 is LNHDA and CDR2 SQIVND (reference sequence). CDR3 DNA: TGTGCCAGTAGTATGGGACCTAGAGGGTACGAGCAGTACTTC. It specifies CASSMGPRGYEQYF.

There are a few counts of this clone. This chain links TRBV27 with TRBJ2-2; 11 nucleotides line up with TRBD1. This CDR3 spans 17 amino acids. Germline CDR1 reads MNHEY; CDR2 reads SMNVEV (reference sequence). J lost 4 bases, V lost 5 bases, and 9 bases had no gene match. As DNA, the CDR3 is TGTGCCAGCAGTCCCCCCCGGACAGGGGGCCGCACCGGGGAGCTGTTTTTT. Its translation is CASSPPRTGGRTGELFF.

This clone was detected only a few times. The chain uses TRBV2 and TRBJ1-5, with TRBD1 matching 9 bases. Germline CDR1 reads SNHLY; CDR2 reads FYNNEI. The CDR3 contains 13 residues. V dropped 9 bases and J dropped 6; count of bases not matched to a gene: 6. The DNA of the CDR3 is TGTGCCAGTCACAGGGGACAGGGTCAGCCCCAGCATTTT. Translating it yields CASHRGQGQPQHF.

Only a few counts were recorded for this clone. The V and J genes are TRBV6-5 and TRBJ2-3; TRBD1 or TRBD2 may be the D gene (5 bases each). Germline CDR1 and CDR2: MNHEY and SVGAGI. The V end lost 8 bases, the J end lost 3 bases, and 18 bases lay between the germline ends. The CDR3 totals 15 residues. The CDR3 nucleotides are TGTGCCAGCCGCCTGGTAGGGGAGACTACAGATACGCAGTATTTT. Protein product: CASRLVGETTDTQYF.